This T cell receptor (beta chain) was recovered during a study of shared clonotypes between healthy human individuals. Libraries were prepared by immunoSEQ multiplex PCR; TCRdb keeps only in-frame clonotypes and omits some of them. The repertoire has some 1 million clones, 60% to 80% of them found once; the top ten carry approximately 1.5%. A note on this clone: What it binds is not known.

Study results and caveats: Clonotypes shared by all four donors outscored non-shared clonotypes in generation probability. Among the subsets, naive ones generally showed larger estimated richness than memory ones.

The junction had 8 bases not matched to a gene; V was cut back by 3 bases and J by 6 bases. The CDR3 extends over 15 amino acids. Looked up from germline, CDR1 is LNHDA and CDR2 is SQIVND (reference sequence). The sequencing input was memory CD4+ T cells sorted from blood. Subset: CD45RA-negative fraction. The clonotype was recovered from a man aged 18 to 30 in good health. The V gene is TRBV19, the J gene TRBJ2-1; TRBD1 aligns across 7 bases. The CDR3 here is CASSISLGQFNEQFF. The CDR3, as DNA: TGTGCCAGTAGTATTAGCCTGGGACAGTTCAATGAGCAGTTCTTC.